This T cell receptor (beta chain) was captured in a study of blood T cell repertoires in COVID-19. V shed 4 bases, J shed 7 bases, and the junction held 9 bases outside the gene matches. The CDR3 covers 16 residues. CDR1 MNHEY and CDR2 SVGAGI come from the germline V gene. This clone was seen only once. In the original processing: Reference gene primer amplification yielded estimated nucleated cell counts. Libraries were prepared by immunoSEQ multiplex PCR; TCRdb keeps only in-frame clonotypes and omits some of them. V and J calls and clone size are given by that table; D and trimming were obtained from the DNA. The table lists roughly 120,000 clones, 65% to 85% of them singletons.

The rearrangement links TRBV6-5 to TRBJ1-6, with 8 bases aligning to TRBD1. The TCR comes from a man in his sixties or seventies with acute or convalescent COVID-19. The sample comprised peripheral blood. Written as DNA, the CDR3 is TGTGCCAGCAGTTTTAACCAGGGGGCGCGAAATTCACCCCTCCACTTT. This encodes CASSFNQGARNSPLHF.